A selection of T cell receptor beta chains follows, all from one sample in a study of cytomegalovirus exposure and HLA in healthy donors. Assay used: immunoSEQ multiplex PCR; TCRdb lists only in-frame clones, some missing. The repertoire consists of around 190,000 clones, with just over 75% occurring once and the leading ten covering 1.9%. Sequencing was carried out using PBMCs. The receptors stem from a man aged 25 to 45 in good health and CMV-seronegative. CDR3s include the opening cysteine and the closing phenylalanine or tryptophan. D genes are given only for firm matches. The listing skips clone size in some rows; elsewhere it reads once, few, many or a size class.

>.|TRBJ1-1|TRBV29-1|.
TGCAGCGTTGTAGACGGCACTGAAGCTTTCTTT
CSVVDGTEAFF
>.|TRBJ1-5|TRBV2|.
TGTGCCAGCAGGGCTTGGGGGGTTGATCAGCCCCAGCATTTT
CASRAWGVDQPQHF
>.|TRBJ2-2|TRBV30|.
TGTGCCTGGAAGGGCGGGACTCACACCGGGGAGCTGTTTTTT
CAWKGGTHTGELFF
>TRBD2|TRBJ2-3|TRBV19|.
TGTGCCAGTAGCCTACTAGCGGCAAGCACAGATACGCAGTATTTT
CASSLLAASTDTQYF
>TRBD1|TRBJ1-5|TRBV9|.
TGTGCCAGCAGCGTAGGACCGGGACAGGGGAGTCAGCCCCAGCATTTT
CASSVGPGQGSQPQHF
>.|TRBJ1-1|TRBV30|.
TGTGCCTGGAGCTTGAACACTGAAGCTTTCTTT
CAWSLNTEAFF
>.|TRBJ1-2|TRBV27|few
TGTGCCAGCAGTACCTCCACAGGGGGCTACACCTTC
CASSTSTGGYTF
>.|TRBJ2-1|TRBV7-9|.
TGTGCCAGCAGCCCATCGCAGGGCCTCTCGAGTGAGCAGTTCTTC
CASSPSQGLSSEQFF
>TRBD1|TRBJ1-2|TRBV4-1|once
TGCGCCAGCAGCCTGCCGGGACAGACGCCCTCTCGGCCTGGCTACACCTTC
CASSLPGQTPSRPGYTF
>.|TRBJ2-1|TRBV4-1|.
TGCGCCAGCGCCCATCTCGGCCAGCGGGCGTACAATGAGCAGTTCTTC
CASAHLGQRAYNEQFF
>.|TRBJ2-5|TRBV7-8|once
TGTGCCAGCAGGGAAACCGTGCGGGTTCAAGAGACCCAGTACTTC
CASRETVRVQETQYF
>TRBD2|TRBJ2-1|TRBV2|once
TGTGCCAGCAGCTCCGGAGGGGCGGGAGGCCACAATGAGCAGTTCTTC
CASSSGGAGGHNEQFF
>.|TRBJ2-7|TRBV5-1|.
TGCGCCAGCAGCTTGACTCGGGCAGGGCCGTGGGAGCAGTACTTC
CASSLTRAGPWEQYF
>.|TRBJ1-4|TRBV19|.
TGTGCCAGTAGTGTCCTTGAAAAACTGTTTTTT
CASSVLEKLFF
>TRBD2|TRBJ2-1|TRBV5-1|.
TGCGCCAGCAGCTTACGGCTAGCGGGAGTCTTACGGTCCTACAATGAGCAGTTCTTC
CASSLRLAGVLRSYNEQFF
>.|TRBJ1-5|TRBV7-9|.
TGTGCCAGCAGCTTAAGCTCCTTGCATCAGCCCCAGCATTTT
CASSLSSLHQPQHF
>.|TRBJ2-5|TRBV5-4|.
TGTGCCAGCAGCTTGACAGGGAGACAAGAGACCCAGTACTTC
CASSLTGRQETQYF
>.|TRBJ2-5|TRBV15|.
TGTGCCACCAGCAGAGAGGGCAGAGAAGAGACCCAGTACTTC
CATSREGREETQYF
>.|TRBJ1-5|TRBV19|.
TGTGCCAGTAGTATAAAGGGACAAGGCAATCAGCCCCAGCATTTT
CASSIKGQGNQPQHF
>.|TRBJ2-1|TRBV29-1|.
TGCAGCGTTGAAGGGACTCGGGATGAGCAGTTCTTC
CSVEGTRDEQFF
>.|TRBJ1-5|TRBV28|.
TGTGCCAGCAGTTTAGGGGGCAGAGGTGGGCAGCCCCAGCATTTT
CASSLGGRGGQPQHF
>.|TRBJ1-1|TRBV6-4|few
TGTGCCAGCAGTGACGGTACAGGAGGGACTGAAGCTTTCTTT
CASSDGTGGTEAFF
>.|TRBJ2-1|TRBV6-4|.
TGTGCCAGCAGTGAGGGACATAACTCCTACAATGAGCAGTTCTTC
CASSEGHNSYNEQFF
>.|TRBJ2-7|TRBV10-2|.
TGCGCCAGCAGAGGACAAGCCTACGAGCAGTACTTC
CASRGQAYEQYF
>.|TRBJ2-3|TRBV5-4|few
TGTGCCAGCAGCTTGGTTCAGGAAGGTACGCAGTATTTT
CASSLVQEGTQYF
>.|TRBJ2-6|TRBV4-1|.
TGCGCCAGCAGCCCGGCCCCGGGCTCTGGGGCCAACGTCCTGACTTTC
CASSPAPGSGANVLTF
>.|TRBJ2-3|TRBV21-1|.
TGTGCCAGCAGCAAAGATGCCCCCCTGGGGCTAGCGGAGGGCACAGATACGCAGTATTTT
CASSKDAPLGLAEGTDTQYF
>.|TRBJ2-7|TRBV5-4|once
TGTGCCAGCAGCTTGTTTCGGGGTAACGAGCAGTACTTC
CASSLFRGNEQYF
>.|TRBJ2-7|TRBV27|.
TGTGCCAGCAGTTCCACAGCCTACGAGCAGTACTTC
CASSSTAYEQYF
>TRBD1|TRBJ2-7|TRBV28|.
TGTGCCAGCAGACCGCCGGGACAGGGGGCGCGGGAGCAGTACTTC
CASRPPGQGAREQYF
>TRBD1|TRBJ2-3|TRBV7-9|.
TGTGCCAGCAGCTTACCCATCGGACAGGACCGCGTGGTTACGCAGTATTTT
CASSLPIGQDRVVTQYF
>.|TRBJ2-5|TRBV29-1|.
TGCAGCGTTGAAGATCTGGGGGGAGGGGGAGAGACCCAGTACTTC
CSVEDLGGGGETQYF
>TRBD1|TRBJ2-7|TRBV30|few
TGTGCCTGGAGGGACAGGGGGAACGAGCAGTACTTC
CAWRDRGNEQYF
>TRBD2|TRBJ2-1|TRBV4-1|.
TGCGCCAGCAGCCAGGTGGGAGGGGCATTTTACAATGAGCAGTTCTTC
CASSQVGGAFYNEQFF
>.|TRBJ2-1|TRBV7-3|.
TGTGCCAGCTCGAGGCTCCTGAGCTCCTACAATGAGCAGTTCTTC
CASSRLLSSYNEQFF
>TRBD2|TRBJ2-7|TRBV28|.
TGTGCCAGCAGTTCAACCTATAGCGGGAGGGTCTACGAGCAGTACTTC
CASSSTYSGRVYEQYF
>.|TRBJ2-5|TRBV6-6|.
TGTGCCAGCAGATCCCCGAGGGCTGAGACCCAGTACTTC
CASRSPRAETQYF
>.|TRBJ2-2|TRBV6-4|.
TGTGCCAGCAGTGTGGGTCAGGGGAGCCACACCGGGGAGCTGTTTTTT
CASSVGQGSHTGELFF
>.|TRBJ1-6|TRBV4-2|.
TGTGCCAGCAGCCCCATGGGGGGGGGAAATTCACCCCTCCACTTT
CASSPMGGGNSPLHF
>.|TRBJ2-1|TRBV6-1|.
TGTGCCAGCAGTGAATCGGCGGGATCCCTACATGAGCAGTTCTTC
CASSESAGSLHEQFF
>.|TRBJ2-7|TRBV6-5|.
TGTGCCAGCAGTTATGGGCAGACCTACGAGCAGTACTTC
CASSYGQTYEQYF
>TRBD2|TRBJ2-1|TRBV5-1|.
TGCGCCAGCAGCTTTCCCAGCGGGAGGGTTGAGCAGTTCTTC
CASSFPSGRVEQFF
>.|TRBJ2-1|TRBV15|.
TGTGCCACCAGCAGATCTGGCGGGATCCCCTACAATGAGCAGTTCTTC
CATSRSGGIPYNEQFF
>TRBD1|TRBJ1-5|TRBV28|.
TGTGCCAGCAGGACAGGGAGCAATCAGCCCCAGCATTTT
CASRTGSNQPQHF
>.|TRBJ2-3|TRBV7-3|few
TGTGCCAGCAGCTCCGGACGGGAGTATCATACGCAGTATTTT
CASSSGREYHTQYF
>TRBD1|TRBJ1-5|TRBV6-5|few
TGTGCCAGCAGTCTACAGGGGGGTCAGCCCCAGCATTTT
CASSLQGGQPQHF
>TRBD2|TRBJ2-7|TRBV15|once
TGTGCCACCAGCAGAGCAACTAGCGGGAGGTTCGAGCAGTACTTC
CATSRATSGRFEQYF
>TRBD1|TRBJ2-1|TRBV11-1|.
TGTGCCAGCAGCTTAGCTATTGAGACAGGGGCTCGGGAGCAGTTCTTC
CASSLAIETGAREQFF
>.|TRBJ2-7|TRBV10-1|.
TGCGCCAGCAGCCGGACAGAGACCTACGAGCAGTACTTC
CASSRTETYEQYF
>TRBD2|TRBJ2-7|TRBV9|.
TGTGCCAGCAGCCCCCTATCGCGGGAGGTACGGGCTGGGTCCTACGAGCAGTACTTC
CASSPLSREVRAGSYEQYF
>TRBD1|TRBJ1-2|TRBV7-8|.
TGTGCCAGCAGCATAGACAGGGGATTCTATGGCTACACCTTC
CASSIDRGFYGYTF
>.|TRBJ1-5|TRBV7-2|.
TGTGCCAGCAGCTTAGGGTCTAGAAGCAATCAGCCCCAGCATTTT
CASSLGSRSNQPQHF
>.|TRBJ2-7|TRBV5-4|.
TGTGCCAGCAGCTTGGCCAGGCCCTCGGCCGGCGAGCAGTACTTC
CASSLARPSAGEQYF
>TRBD2|TRBJ2-1|TRBV18|.
TGTGCCAGCTCACCACTTGGACTAGCCTACAATGAGCAGTTCTTC
CASSPLGLAYNEQFF
>.|TRBJ1-5|TRBV28|.
TGTGCCAGCAGCCGGACAGACAATCAGCCCCAGCATTTT
CASSRTDNQPQHF
>.|TRBJ2-1|TRBV9|.
TGTGCCAGCAGCCTGGACTCGAGCTCCTACAATGAGCAGTTCTTC
CASSLDSSSYNEQFF
>.|TRBJ1-5|TRBV7-9|.
TGTGCCAGCAGCCAATCGGGGATCAATCAGCCCCAGCATTTT
CASSQSGINQPQHF
>TRBD1|TRBJ2-7|TRBV11-2|once
TGTGCCAGCCGAGTCCCGGGACAGGGTACCTACGAGCAGTACTTC
CASRVPGQGTYEQYF
>.|TRBJ2-7|TRBV27|.
TGTGCCAGCAGTTTGATTCCACCGGGGACCTACGAGCAGTACTTC
CASSLIPPGTYEQYF
>.|TRBJ2-1|TRBV6-5|.
TGTGCCAGCAGTTACCTCAGCGGACTTTACAATGAGCAGTTCTTC
CASSYLSGLYNEQFF